This T cell receptor beta chain was documented in a study of blood T cells in healthy people across ages. Together with a sample-barcoded 5' primer, a J-beta primer mix was included in a second PCR lasting roughly 6 to 12 cycles. TCRdb reprocessed the 5' RACE reads via MiXCR and lists one record per CDR3 protein. The data contain 600,000 to 1,000,000 distinct CDR3 sequences, 20% to 25% of them singletons. V trimming: 3 bases; J trimming: 6 bases; junction bases outside the gene matches: 10. CDR1 and CDR2 (germline): SGHTA, FQGNSA. The CDR3 totals 16 residues. This clonotype was picked up a small number of times. This same sample was also part of a study on T cells of mothers and their children. As reported in that work: cDNA was made from all extracted RNA, about 1.5 ug per 15 ul. The overlap seen between related mothers and children slightly exceeded that of unrelated pairs, though not significantly. Detection yielded no persistent microchimeric T cell clones.

Sample: blood. This receptor was identified in a boy aged 5-17 years in good health. V is TRBV7-2 and J is TRBJ1-2; 10 bases fit TRBD1. The CDR3 nucleotides are TGTGCCAGCAGCTTTCCGCAGACAGGGGGCTGGAATGGCTACACCTTC. It is translated as CASSFPQTGGWNGYTF.